This T cell receptor beta chain was sequenced during a study of cytomegalovirus exposure and HLA in healthy donors (dated by TCRdb to 2016 to 2017). Turning to the overall study: An earlier analysis of approximately 640 of the donors reported 250 to 300 Gb of sequence data and 120 million or so unique TCR beta sequences from some 180 million T cells. Besides the first cohort of roughly 660 subjects, a separate validation cohort made up of 120 different subjects was used. A later genetic analysis used genome-wide SNP genotypes for about 55% of the 666 donors, treating that subset as a discovery cohort. Among a few hundred genotyped donors of the cohort, an average of roughly 240,000 unique TCR beta nucleotide sequences were sequenced per donor, about a sixth of them non-productive. The number of donors typed differed by locus, with 629-630 for A, B, C, DRB1 and DQB1, approximately 500 for DQA1, 600 to 610 for DPA1, and roughly 450 for DPB1. A handful of DR-DQ haplotypes were handled as single units for association and clustering because linkage in the cohort was strong. In a later analysis, previously published TCR beta repertoires from some 640 donors were re-analyzed and high-resolution HLA genotyping was added so that TCR occurrence patterns could be studied. The study was designed to test whether signatures of past pathogen exposure could be identified by cataloging public T cell receptors. Of the roughly 400 genotyped donors, approximately 80% fell in the genetic ancestry cluster associated with self-reported Caucasian donors. Rather than using new phenotypic data, the later analysis identified candidate immune exposures from TCR beta sequences and from how often those sequences occurred across donors. HLA typing included class I and class II loci at four-digit resolution. To decide whether each TCR beta V gene segment behaved as functional or pseudogenic, an earlier analysis of several hundred of the donors relied on high-throughput TCR beta sequencing. Every discovery cohort repertoire had been produced on one sequencing platform. Alongside the repertoire data, information on donor age, sex, ethnicity and CMV serostatus was compiled. Roughly 300 gigabases of sequencing data and 70 million to 85 million unique TCR sequences were included in an early release covering about 700 HLA-typed donors. The study used immunosequencing to profile the T cell repertoires of about 670 subjects and linked those repertoires to cytomegalovirus serostatus. To predict cytomegalovirus infection status, the study brought together high-throughput TCR immunosequencing, statistical association of individual TCRs with disease status, and machine learning. Study-level results and caveats: A later genetic analysis reported fewer N-insertions in productive TCRs among donors in an Asian-associated ancestry cluster than the approximately 700-donor mean. According to a later analysis, most CMV-associated TCR beta chains appeared to be HLA-restricted, and the HLA associations seemed to be driven largely by CMV exposure. This cohort had only TCR beta chains sequenced, and the lack of alpha or paired-chain data limited which features could be detected. Presence/absence analyses assumed roughly uniform sequencing depth across donors, an assumption that may not hold. Most TCR sequences were observed very rarely across donors, whereas some public TCRs were present in many individuals. CMV serostatus was the only immune exposure information available for the cohort. The sequencing pipeline was judged likely to have produced a cluster of highly shared sequence variants as a technical artifact. Specific HLA alleles were associated with 15,000 to 20,000 TCR beta sequences at a false discovery rate of 0.05 in a later analysis. Assigning TCR associations to individual alleles was difficult when HLA alleles, especially DR and DQ, strongly co-occurred. Because some donors lacked HLA typing at each locus, the association tests relied only on the typed subset. The authors suggested that the approach could potentially be extended to other disease states and immunological phenotypes. A later analysis found that HLA-associated TCR beta chains were more clonally expanded and had lower generation probabilities than equally common non-associated chains. A further reported finding was that TCR beta sequences accurately predicted the HLA-A and HLA-B alleles for most subjects in the first cohort. The study gave a list of around 170 TCR beta chains associated with cytomegalovirus. The classifier was reported to diagnose cytomegalovirus status with high specificity and sensitivity in both the original and validation cohorts. Because counts were too low, 15 to 20 rarely observed V segments, including chromosome 9 orphons, were left out of the earlier analysis of a few hundred of the donors. In a later analysis, several top co-occurrence clusters were reported to appear linked to parvovirus B19, influenza, CMV and Epstein-Barr virus. Correlated functional status among segregating V segments might be attributable to linkage disequilibrium, but an unknown experimental factor could not be ruled out. An association between a missense DCLRE1C variant and V-gene and J-gene trimming of TCR beta chains was found in a later genetic analysis and replicated in an independent cohort. In an earlier analysis of some 550 of the donors, most TCR beta V segments were observed in productive rearrangements about 87% or about 30% of the time, broadly matching IMGT annotations. Some IMGT-functional V segments, including TRBV6-2 and TRBV6-3, could not be told apart with the 87-base-pair reads, so those segments were excluded. In a later analysis, TCR association rates were found to vary across HLA loci, with the most associated TCRs seen for DRB1 alleles and the fewest for HLA-C alleles. In vitro tests confirmed that a few of the cytomegalovirus-associated TCR beta chains recognize cytomegalovirus antigens.

A few counts support this clone. No antigen is known for it. No clone much larger than this one lies a single base away; base qualities are absent. The CDR3 contains 14 residues, cysteine and phenylalanine counted. Of the read, only the CDR3 DNA is kept; its 42 bases are in frame from base 1. Looking up the germline V gene yields CDR1 SQVTM and CDR2 ANQGSEA. The method behind the library was the immunoSEQ multiplex PCR assay. A mixture of 60 forward primers for TCR Vbeta segments and 13 reverse primers for TCR Jbeta segments was used in the multiplex PCR. Amplification of the CDR3 region of rearranged TCR beta genes was performed with a multiplex PCR assay on genomic DNA. On the Illumina HiSeq System, the amplified TCR beta libraries were sequenced as 87-base-pair reads. The published analysis was carried out like this. Across the 670 or so repertoires, a later analysis counted 78 million or so unique TCR beta chains, around 11 million of which were shared by at least two donors. Raw reads were error-corrected and collapsed into unique sequences with a nearest-neighbor algorithm that merged closely related sequences to remove PCR and sequencing errors. To assign V, D and J gene segments, CDR3 sequences were aligned to IMGT reference sequences. For a sequence to be retained, at least a six-nucleotide match to both a V gene segment and a J gene segment was required. Rearrangements were called productive when the CDR3 lacked stop codons and stayed in frame with V and J; all others were non-productive. Following IMGT convention, CDR3 was defined as the stretch from the second conserved V-encoded cysteine up to the conserved J-encoded phenylalanine. The earlier analysis of roughly 590 of the donors excluded sequences that lacked an unambiguous match to a single V gene segment. In an earlier analysis of 587 of the donors, V segments were called functional above 56.7% productive rearrangements and were called segregating when the between-donor standard deviation exceeded 5%. To diagnose cytomegalovirus status from the catalog of TCR beta chain sequences, a statistical classification framework was built. V and J gene assignment, in a later analysis, came from comparing TCR nucleotide sequences with IMGT/GENE-DB human TR gene sequences. In a later analysis, CDR3 sequences and most-parsimonious VDJ recombination scenarios were assigned using the TCRdist pipeline. In a later analysis, each TCR beta chain was defined by its CDR3 amino acid sequence together with its V-gene family, and reads without a unique V-gene family were excluded. A later analysis removed 500 to 600 highly shared, low-generation-probability nucleotide sequences to deal with suspected cross-contamination and a sequencing artifact. A later analysis calculated a clonal expansion index for each public chain from normalized within-repertoire ranks of inferred template counts. A later analysis computed generation probabilities with a VDJ recombination model fitted to out-of-frame rearrangements, and checked the results against IGoR. Hypergeometric tests were used in a later analysis to score TCR-TCR, TCR-HLA and TCR-CMV co-occurrence, with a repertoire-size bias correction applied to the TCR pairs. False discovery rates were estimated in a later analysis by permuting HLA or CMV assignments 20 times. In a later analysis, co-occurring TCRs were grouped with DBSCAN, and TCRdist sequence similarity was added when clustering was performed within HLA-allele-positive subsets. Co-occurrence clustering excluded repertoires with fewer than 30,000 or more than 120,000 public chains, plus five with anomalous nucleotide sharing. The source is immuneACCESS, and TCRdb retained only in-frame sequences with V and J called. Part of the clones is not carried over; for the studies checked, unresolved V genes explain less than half of this, and the remainder is unexplained. The D gene and trimming were derived from the DNA, and the V and J assignments and clone size from that table. Across this sample there are 160,000 or so clones, with about four fifths seen only once. About 10% of the sample goes to the ten largest clones.

In total, about 650 healthy bone marrow donors made up the cohort. At the time of sampling, all cohort members were nominally healthy, though unrecorded immune exposures were likely present. The donor was CMV seropositive and was included in the group of 270 or so seropositive cohort members. Each donor provided a peripheral blood sample, and peripheral blood mononuclear cells were used for TCR beta sequencing. The Qiagen DNeasy Blood Extraction Kit was used to extract genomic DNA from the blood cell samples. Sequencing used PBMCs. This clonotype was sampled from a man aged 45-60 years in good health and CMV-seropositive. Here the chain combines TRBV29-1 and TRBJ2-7; the D gene identity is not certain. The DNA reads TGCAGTTTTTTCAAGCAGAAGGCGGCATACGAGCAGTACTTC. Protein translation: CSFFKQKAAYEQYF.